The following is a T cell receptor beta chain sequence with its context. It lacks a known antigen. Base qualities are not at hand, and no much larger clone is one base apart. Using the deep immunoSEQ assay, TCR CDR3 regions were amplified from genomic DNA by multiplex PCR. For each cell subset, the extracted genomic DNA was distributed evenly across all wells of several immunoSEQ 96-well plates, and each plate served as one replicate. For sorted subsets, roughly 200 ng genomic DNA, equal to approximately 30,000 T cell genomes, was loaded into each replicate PCR. Purified libraries were quantified with a Qubit 3.0 fluorometer, sized on a Bioanalyzer 2100, and re-quantified with the KAPA Library Quantification kit. A separate single-read 150-cycle Illumina NextSeq 550 flow cell was used to sequence each immunoSEQ 96-well plate. The original pipeline was this. Because the immunoSEQ output included only junctional sequences and no quality scores, the filtering could not be the same as the filtering used for full-length reads. To assign V/J genes and CDR3, sequences were annotated against IMGT germline references using PyIR, a Python wrapper for IgBLAST v1.9. Reads with weak V/J assignments (E-value above 1e-6), missing CDR3, stop codons, out-of-frame junctions, or ambiguous translated residues were removed. V3J clonotypes were defined as sequences sharing an identical inferred V gene, J gene, and CDR3 amino acid sequence. The percentage overlap between two repertoires was calculated by dividing the number of shared unique clonotypes by the size of the smaller repertoire. Three approaches were used to assess repertoire richness: RTK rarefaction, the Chao1 estimator, and Recon v2.1 estimates of unobserved clonotypes. OLGA was used to compute generation probabilities for all TCRbeta clonotypes that the gDNA method yielded from a few donors. TCRdb took this table from immuneACCESS and kept in-frame rearrangements with V and J called. Such tables lack part of the clones; where checked against another copy, unresolved V genes explain under half of the gap, and the rest is unexplained. V and J calls and clone size follow that table, whereas D and trimming were derived from the DNA. The sample records some 2,500,000 clones, 93% of which are singletons. The ten largest account for approximately 0.35% of the sample.

This sample is drawn from a study of shared clonotypes between healthy human individuals (dated by TCRdb to 2018 to 2020). Broadly, across the study: The cohort included a few men and a couple of women between 18 and 49 years of age. Each donor's leukapheresis produced roughly between roughly 0.85 and 10 billion PBMCs. To increase sequencing depth and limit assay-specific biases, TCR repertoire library preparation and sequencing were carried out by different laboratories using diverse techniques. For each donor, CD4 naive and CD4 memory were each run on three plates, CD8 naive on two plates, and CD8 memory on one plate. To estimate repertoire size and how much clonotype sharing occurs between individuals, the study deeply sequenced the blood TCR repertoires of roughly 5 healthy adults.

Donors were healthy HIV-negative adults with no recently reported acute infections or vaccinations. Every donor was a Caucasian adult residing in Nashville, Tennessee, USA. CD4+ T cells were enriched by magnetic negative selection, after which naive cells were positively selected on CD45RA and the negative fraction was taken as the memory subset. After blood collection by leukapheresis, PBMCs were isolated using Ficoll-Histopaque density gradient centrifugation and then cryopreserved in the vapor phase of liquid nitrogen. Purity and quantity of every magnetically sorted T cell population were checked by analytical flow cytometry. Genomic DNA was isolated from each sorted fraction and quantified by UV absorbance on a Nanodrop 2000c. As encoded in the germline V gene (reference sequence), CDR1 is GTSNPN while CDR2 is SVGIG. V is pared back by 3 bases and J by 3 bases, with 17 bases lying between the germline termini. The CDR3 runs 15 amino acids, cysteine and phenylalanine included. Of the read, only the CDR3 DNA is kept; its 45 bases are in frame from base 1.

Here is what the overall study found, with its caveats: Incomplete sequencing was indicated by rarefaction of sorted-subset datasets, despite the large sequencing depth. Sharing across several donors was observed for roughly 5.4% of naive CD4, around 3.5% of naive CD8, over 2% of memory CD4, and less than 0.45% of memory CD8 clonotypes. Only blood was sampled, and tissue TCR repertoires likely differ from those in blood. The genetic and exposure-history diversity represented was limited by the small number of donors. Compared with non-shared clonotypes, the clonotypes found in all four sorted-subset donors had higher generation probabilities. Pairwise subsampling indicated that sequencing depth was expected to affect the degree of clonotype sharing among donors. Larger estimated clonotype richness was generally found for naive subsets than for memory subsets.

This chain is built from TRBV30 and TRBJ1-2; matching of 5 bases hints at TRBD1 as the D gene. Source material: naive CD4+ T cells from PBMCs. Explained via the paper, the cell subset or site label denotes: CD45RA+ positively selected. The clonotype comes from a man aged 18 to 30 in good health. Some clones in this sample may be carry-over from other donors' samples. The nucleotide sequence is TGTGCCTGGAGGGGACTACGGGGATTTGACTATGGCTACACCTTC. Translated, this is CAWRGLRGFDYGYTF. The reference TRBV30 and TRBJ1-2 proteins fill in what lies around the CDR3, so the full variable domain reads SQTIHQWPATLVQPVGSPLSLECTVEGTSNPNLYWYRQAAGRGLQLLFYSVGIGQISSEVPQNLSASRPQDRQFILSSKKLLLSDSGFYLCAWRGLRGFDYGYTFGSGTRLTVV.